This TCR beta chain originates from a study of cytomegalovirus exposure and HLA in healthy donors. This clone was counted between two and nine times. The CDR3 runs to 15 residues. From germline, CDR1 is SNHLY and CDR2 FYNNEI. The J segment lost 0 bases and the V segment lost 6 bases, leaving 6 bases of the junction unmatched. PCR involved 60 Vbeta and 13 Jbeta primers. TCRdb's copy holds only in-frame clones and misses some; the assay was immunoSEQ multiplex PCR. The repertoire holds around 130,000 clones, 75% to 85% seen once, with roughly 3% in the top ten. The sequence was obtained from a male donor in good health and CMV-seronegative. The sequenced sample consisted of PBMCs. This chain joins TRBV2 and TRBJ2-3; 7 nucleotides agree with TRBD2. The CDR3: CASRGAGISTDTQYF. Here the CDR3 DNA reads TGTGCCAGCAGGGGAGCGGGGATAAGCACAGATACGCAGTATTTT. Drawing the rest from reference TRBV2 and TRBJ2-3, the complete variable domain is EPEVTQTPSHQVTQMGQEVILRCVPISNHLYFYWYRQILGQKVEFLVSFYNNEISEKSEIFDDQFSVERPDGSNFTLKIRSTKLEDSAMYFCASRGAGISTDTQYFGPGTRLTVL.